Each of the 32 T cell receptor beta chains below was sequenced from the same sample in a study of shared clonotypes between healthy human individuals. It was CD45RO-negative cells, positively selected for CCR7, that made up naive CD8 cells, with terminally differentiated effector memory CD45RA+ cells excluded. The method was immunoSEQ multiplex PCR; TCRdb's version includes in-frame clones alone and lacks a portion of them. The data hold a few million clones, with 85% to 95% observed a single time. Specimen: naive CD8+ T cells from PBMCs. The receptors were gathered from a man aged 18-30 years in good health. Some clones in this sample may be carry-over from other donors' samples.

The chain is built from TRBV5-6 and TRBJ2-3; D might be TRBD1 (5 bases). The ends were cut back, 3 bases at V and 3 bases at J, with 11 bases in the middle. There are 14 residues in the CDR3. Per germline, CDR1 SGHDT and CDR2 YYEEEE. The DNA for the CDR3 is TGTGCCAGCAGCTCGGACAAGCCGACAGATACGCAGTATTTT. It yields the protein CASSSDKPTDTQYF. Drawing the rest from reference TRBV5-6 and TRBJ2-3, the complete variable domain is DAGVTQSPTHLIKTRGQQVTLRCSPKSGHDTVSWYQQALGQGPQFIFQYYEEEERQRGNFPDRFSGHQFPNYSSELNVNALLLGDSALYLCASSSDKPTDTQYFGPGTRLTVL.

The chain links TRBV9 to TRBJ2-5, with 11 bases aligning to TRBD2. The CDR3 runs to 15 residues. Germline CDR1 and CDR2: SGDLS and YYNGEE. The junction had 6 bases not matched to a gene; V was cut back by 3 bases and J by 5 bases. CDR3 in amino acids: CASSGSGRARETQYF. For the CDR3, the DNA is TGTGCCAGCAGCGGTAGCGGGAGGGCCAGGGAGACCCAGTACTTC.

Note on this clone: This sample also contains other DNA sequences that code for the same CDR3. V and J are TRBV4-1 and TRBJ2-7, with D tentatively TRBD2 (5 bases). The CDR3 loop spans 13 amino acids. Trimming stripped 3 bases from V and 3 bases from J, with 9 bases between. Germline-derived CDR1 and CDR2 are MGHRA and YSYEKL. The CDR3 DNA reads TGCGCCAGCAGCCAGGTGGAGGTCTACGAGCAGTACTTC. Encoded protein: CASSQVEVYEQYF.

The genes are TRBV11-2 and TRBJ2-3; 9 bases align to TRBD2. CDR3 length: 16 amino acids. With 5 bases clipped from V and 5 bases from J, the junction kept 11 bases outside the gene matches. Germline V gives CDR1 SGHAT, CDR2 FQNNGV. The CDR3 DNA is TGTGCCAGCAGCCCAGACCCTAGCGGGAAAGAAGATACGCAGTATTTT. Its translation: CASSPDPSGKEDTQYF.

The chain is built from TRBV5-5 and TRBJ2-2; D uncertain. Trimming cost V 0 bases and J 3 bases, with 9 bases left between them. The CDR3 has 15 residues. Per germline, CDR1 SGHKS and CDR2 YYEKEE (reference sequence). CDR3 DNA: TGTGCCAGCAGCTTGGCTATAAGGGACACCGGGGAGCTGTTTTTT. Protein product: CASSLAIRDTGELFF.

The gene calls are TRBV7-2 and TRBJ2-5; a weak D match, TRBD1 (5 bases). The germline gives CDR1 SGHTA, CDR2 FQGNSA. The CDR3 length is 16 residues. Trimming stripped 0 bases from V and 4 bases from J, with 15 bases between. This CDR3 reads CASSLASGYERETQYF. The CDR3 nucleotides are TGTGCCAGCAGCTTAGCTTCAGGGTACGAACGAGAGACCCAGTACTTC.

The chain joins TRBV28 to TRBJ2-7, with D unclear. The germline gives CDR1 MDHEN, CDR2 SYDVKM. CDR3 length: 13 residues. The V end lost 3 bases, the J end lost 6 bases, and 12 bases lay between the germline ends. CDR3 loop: CASSFISASEQYF. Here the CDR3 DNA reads TGTGCCAGCAGTTTTATAAGCGCGTCCGAGCAGTACTTC. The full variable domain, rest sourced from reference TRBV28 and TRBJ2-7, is DVKVTQSSRYLVKRTGEKVFLECVQDMDHENMFWYRQDPGLGLRLIYFSYDVKMKEKGDIPEGYSVSREKKERFSLILESASTNQTSMYLCASSFISASEQYFGPGTRLTVT.

CDR3: CASGSGPVHEQYF. The DNA for the CDR3 is TGCGCCAGCGGGAGCGGACCCGTCCACGAGCAGTACTTC. The chain carries TRBV10-2 and TRBJ2-7; perhaps TRBD2 as D (5 bases). The germline gives CDR1 WSHSY, CDR2 SAAADI. V lost 8 bases and J 5 bases, leaving 16 bases between the germline ends. CDR3 size: 13 residues.

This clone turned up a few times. The CDR3 region has the DNA TGTGCCTGGGGGGGTGTCACTGAAGCTTTCTTT. Protein product: CAWGGVTEAFF. This chain connects TRBV30 to TRBJ1-1; D perhaps matches TRBD1 (5 bases). Trimming pared 5 bases from V and 4 bases from J, leaving 8 bases between. The CDR3 extends over 11 amino acids. Per the germline V gene, CDR1 is GTSNPN and CDR2 is SVGIG (reference sequence).

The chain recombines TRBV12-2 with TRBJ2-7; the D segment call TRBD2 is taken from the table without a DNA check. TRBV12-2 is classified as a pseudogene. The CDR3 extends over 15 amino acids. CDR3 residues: CASRLDDGSRYEQYF. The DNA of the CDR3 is TGTGCAAGTCGCTTAGATGACGGGAGTAGATACGAGCAGTACTTC.

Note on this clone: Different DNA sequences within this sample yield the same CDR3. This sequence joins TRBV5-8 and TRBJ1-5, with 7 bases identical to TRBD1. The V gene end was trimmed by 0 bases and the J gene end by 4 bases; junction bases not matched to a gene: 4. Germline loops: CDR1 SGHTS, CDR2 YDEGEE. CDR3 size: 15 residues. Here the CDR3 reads CASSLGDSLNQPQHF. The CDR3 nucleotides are TGTGCCAGCAGCTTGGGGGACAGTCTAAATCAGCCCCAGCATTTT.

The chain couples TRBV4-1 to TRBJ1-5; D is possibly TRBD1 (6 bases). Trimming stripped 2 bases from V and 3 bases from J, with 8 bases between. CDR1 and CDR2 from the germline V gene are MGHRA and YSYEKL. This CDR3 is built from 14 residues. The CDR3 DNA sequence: TGCGCCAGCAGCCAACGACAGGTCAATCAGCCCCAGCATTTT. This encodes CASSQRQVNQPQHF.

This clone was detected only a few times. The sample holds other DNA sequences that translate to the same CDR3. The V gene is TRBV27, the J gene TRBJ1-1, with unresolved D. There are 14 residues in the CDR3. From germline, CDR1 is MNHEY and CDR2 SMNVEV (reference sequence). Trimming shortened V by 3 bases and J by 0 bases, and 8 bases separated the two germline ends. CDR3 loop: CASSLGRMNTEAFF. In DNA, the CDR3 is TGTGCCAGCAGTTTGGGTAGGATGAACACTGAAGCTTTCTTT.

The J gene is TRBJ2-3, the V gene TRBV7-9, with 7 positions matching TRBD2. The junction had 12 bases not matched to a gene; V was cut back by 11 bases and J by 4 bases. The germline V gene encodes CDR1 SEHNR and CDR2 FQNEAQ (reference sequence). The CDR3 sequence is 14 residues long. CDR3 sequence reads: CADPSGMGPDTQYF. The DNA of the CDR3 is TGTGCCGACCCGAGCGGGATGGGGCCAGATACGCAGTATTTT.

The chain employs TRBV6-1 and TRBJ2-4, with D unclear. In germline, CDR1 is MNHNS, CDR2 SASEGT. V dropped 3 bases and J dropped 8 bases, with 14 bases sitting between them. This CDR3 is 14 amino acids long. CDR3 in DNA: TGTGCCAGCAGTGAGGGCCTTAAGGTAGACATTCAGTACTTC. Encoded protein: CASSEGLKVDIQYF.

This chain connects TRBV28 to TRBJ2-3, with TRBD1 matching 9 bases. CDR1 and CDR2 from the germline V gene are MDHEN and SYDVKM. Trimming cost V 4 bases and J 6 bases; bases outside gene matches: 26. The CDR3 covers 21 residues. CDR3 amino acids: CASSSGLGTGHVSLALDTQYF. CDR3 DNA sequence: TGTGCCAGCAGTTCTGGTTTAGGGACAGGGCATGTAAGCTTGGCCCTGGATACGCAGTATTTT.

CDR3: CASSSLGLLGAKNIQYF. The CDR3 region has the DNA TGTGCCAGCAGTTCATTGGGTCTCCTTGGGGCCAAAAACATTCAGTACTTC. The chain uses TRBV27 and TRBJ2-4; D is unclear. Germline CDR1 is MNHEY and CDR2 is SMNVEV (reference sequence). The CDR3 has 17 amino acids. With 4 bases removed from V and 1 base from J, the gap between germline ends came to 17 bases.

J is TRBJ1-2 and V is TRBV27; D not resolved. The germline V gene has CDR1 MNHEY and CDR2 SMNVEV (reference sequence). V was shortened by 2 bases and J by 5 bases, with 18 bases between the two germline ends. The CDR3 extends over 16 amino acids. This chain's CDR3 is CASSLQAAGGFYGYTF. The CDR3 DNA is TGTGCCAGCAGTTTACAGGCCGCGGGCGGGTTTTATGGCTACACCTTC.

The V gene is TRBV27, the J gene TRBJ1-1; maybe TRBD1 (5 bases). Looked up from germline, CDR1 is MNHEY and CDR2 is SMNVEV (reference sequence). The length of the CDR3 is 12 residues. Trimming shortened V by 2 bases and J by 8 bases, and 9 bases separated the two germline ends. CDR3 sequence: CASSLRGKEAFF. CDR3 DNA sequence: TGTGCCAGCAGTTTAAGGGGCAAAGAAGCTTTCTTT.

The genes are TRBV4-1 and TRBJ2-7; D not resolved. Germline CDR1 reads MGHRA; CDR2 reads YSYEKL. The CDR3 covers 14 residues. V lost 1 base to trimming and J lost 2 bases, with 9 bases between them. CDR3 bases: TGCGCCAGCAGCCAAGGGGCCAGAACCTACGAGCAGTACTTC. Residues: CASSQGARTYEQYF.

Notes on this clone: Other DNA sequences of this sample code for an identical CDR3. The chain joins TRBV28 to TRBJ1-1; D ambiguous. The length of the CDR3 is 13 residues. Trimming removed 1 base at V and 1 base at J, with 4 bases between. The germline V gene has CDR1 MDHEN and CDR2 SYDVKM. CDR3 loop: CASSLSKNTEAFF. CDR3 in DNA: TGTGCCAGCAGTTTATCGAAGAACACTGAAGCTTTCTTT.

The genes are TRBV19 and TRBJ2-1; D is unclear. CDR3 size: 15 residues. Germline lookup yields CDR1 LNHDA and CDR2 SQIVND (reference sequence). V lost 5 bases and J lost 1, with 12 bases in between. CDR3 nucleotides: TGTGCCAGTAGTTTAGGAAGTCCGTCCTACAATGAGCAGTTCTTC. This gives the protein CASSLGSPSYNEQFF.

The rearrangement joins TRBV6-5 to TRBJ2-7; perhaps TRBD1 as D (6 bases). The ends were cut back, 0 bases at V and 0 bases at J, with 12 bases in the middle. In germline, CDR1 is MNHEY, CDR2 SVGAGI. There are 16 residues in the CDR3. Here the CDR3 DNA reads TGTGCCAGCAGTTACTCGACAGGCCCCCTCTCCTACGAGCAGTACTTC. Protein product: CASSYSTGPLSYEQYF.

The CDR3 DNA is TGCGCCAGCAGCTTGGCCGGGTTGGCAGCCACAGATACGCAGTATTTT. It yields the protein CASSLAGLAATDTQYF. The chain recombines TRBV5-1 with TRBJ2-3; no firm D call. Trimming stripped 0 bases from V and 2 bases from J, with 13 bases between. CDR3 length equals 16 residues. Germline V gives CDR1 SGHRS, CDR2 YFSETQ.

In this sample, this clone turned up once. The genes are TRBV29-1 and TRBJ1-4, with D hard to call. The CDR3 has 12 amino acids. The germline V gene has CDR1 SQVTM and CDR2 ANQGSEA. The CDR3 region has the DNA TGCACCGCGACCCTTGGGAGTGAAAAACTGTTTTTT. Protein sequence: CTATLGSEKLFF.

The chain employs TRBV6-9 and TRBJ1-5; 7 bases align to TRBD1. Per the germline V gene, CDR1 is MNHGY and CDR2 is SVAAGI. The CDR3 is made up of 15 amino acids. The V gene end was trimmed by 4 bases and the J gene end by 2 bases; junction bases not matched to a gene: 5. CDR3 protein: CASSWGQCGNQPQHF. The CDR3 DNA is TGTGCCAGCAGTTGGGGACAGTGCGGCAATCAGCCCCAGCATTTT.

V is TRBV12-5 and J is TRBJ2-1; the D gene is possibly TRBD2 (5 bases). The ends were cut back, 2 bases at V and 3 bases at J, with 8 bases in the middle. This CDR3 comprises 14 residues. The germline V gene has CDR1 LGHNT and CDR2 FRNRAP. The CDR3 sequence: CASGLSGLYNEQFF. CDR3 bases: TGTGCTAGTGGTTTGTCAGGACTCTACAATGAGCAGTTCTTC.

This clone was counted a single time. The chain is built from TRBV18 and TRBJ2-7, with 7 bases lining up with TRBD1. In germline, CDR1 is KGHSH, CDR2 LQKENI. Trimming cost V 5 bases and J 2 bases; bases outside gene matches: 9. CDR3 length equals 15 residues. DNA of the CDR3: TGTGCCAGCTCAGCAGGCACCGGGACAGCCTACGAGCAGTACTTC. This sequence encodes CASSAGTGTAYEQYF.

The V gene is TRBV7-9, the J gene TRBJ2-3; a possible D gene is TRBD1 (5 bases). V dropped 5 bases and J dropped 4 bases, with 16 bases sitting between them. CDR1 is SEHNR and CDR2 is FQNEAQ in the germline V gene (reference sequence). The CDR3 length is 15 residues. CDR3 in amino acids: CASSPPREGADTQYF. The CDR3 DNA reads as TGTGCCAGCAGCCCGCCCAGGGAAGGGGCAGATACGCAGTATTTT.

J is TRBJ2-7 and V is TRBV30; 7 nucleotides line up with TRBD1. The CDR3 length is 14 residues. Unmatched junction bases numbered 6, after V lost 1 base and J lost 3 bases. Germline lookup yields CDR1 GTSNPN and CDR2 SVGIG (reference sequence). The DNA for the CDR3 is TGTGCCTGGAGTGCCCCCGGACAGGTCTACGAGCAGTACTTC. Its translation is CAWSAPGQVYEQYF.

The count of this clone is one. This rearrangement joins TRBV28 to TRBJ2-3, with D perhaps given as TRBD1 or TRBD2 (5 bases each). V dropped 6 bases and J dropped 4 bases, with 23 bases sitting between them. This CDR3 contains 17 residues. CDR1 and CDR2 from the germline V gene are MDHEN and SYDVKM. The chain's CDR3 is CASSSIRRARGPDTQYF. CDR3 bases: TGTGCCAGCAGCTCGATTCGACGGGCTAGGGGACCAGATACGCAGTATTTT.

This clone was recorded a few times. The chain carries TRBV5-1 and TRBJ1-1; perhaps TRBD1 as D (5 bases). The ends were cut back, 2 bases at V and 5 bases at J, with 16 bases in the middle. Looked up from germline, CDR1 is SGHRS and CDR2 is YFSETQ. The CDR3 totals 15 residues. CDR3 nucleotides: TGCGCCAGCAGCTTAGCTGGACACCTCGGTACTGAAGCTTTCTTT. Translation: CASSLAGHLGTEAFF.